This T cell receptor beta chain was recovered during a study of blood T cell repertoires in COVID-19. Overall study context: Italy, Spain and the United States were the sources of the convalescent and acute COVID-19 samples.

Clones were sequenced by immunoSEQ multiplex PCR, and TCRdb holds only the in-frame ones, with some missing. Of some 250,000 clones in the sample, over 65% are singletons; the top ten hold about 3%. The receptor's source is a woman of 80 years or more with acute or convalescent COVID-19. Specimen: peripheral blood.

Written as DNA, the CDR3 is TGTGCCAGCAGCCATCTGGGGGGGCCCCAAGAGACCCAGTACTTC. This encodes CASSHLGGPQETQYF. The chain joins TRBV3-1 (or the pseudogene TRBV3-2) to TRBJ2-5; D may be TRBD2 (7 bases). Per the germline V gene, CDR1 is LGHDT and CDR2 is YNNKEL (reference sequence). The CDR3 has 15 amino acids. Trimming left V 3 bases short and J 1 base short, with 12 bases between.